A selection of T cell receptor beta chains follows, all from one sample in a study of T-cell memory formation after mild COVID-19. TCRdb re-called the 5' RACE reads through MiXCR, storing one row per CDR3 protein. This table has 350,000 or so distinct CDR3 sequences, roughly 13% appearing once. The material sequenced was PBMCs or a T cell subset sorted from them (not recorded which). These receptors were taken from a young man who had mild COVID-19 (a few samples of this study predate the infection). Cell type and time point are not known. Each CDR3 is given with its conserved first and last residue. Fields, in order: clone size, D gene, V gene, J gene, CDR3 length, CDR3 DNA, CDR3 protein. D genes are given only for firm matches. The listing skips clone size in some rows; elsewhere it reads once, few, many or a size class.

few	-	TRBV7-2	TRBJ1-1	14	TGTGCCAGCAGCTTAGTGGGCGGGGGGGCTGAAGCTTTCTTT	CASSLVGGGAEAFF
few	TRBD2	TRBV4-1	TRBJ2-2	20	TGCGCCAGCAGCCAAGAATTAGGGCTAGCGGGGGGTTCCGGGGCCGGGGAGCTGTTTTTT	CASSQELGLAGGSGAGELFF
few	-	TRBV28	TRBJ2-3	14	TGTGCCACCCACGGGGGCCCAGGCACAGATACGCAGTATTTT	CATHGGPGTDTQYF
-	-	TRBV5-1	TRBJ2-5	16	TGCGCCAGCAGCTTGGCCCATGGACCCCCGGGTGAGACCCAGTACTTC	CASSLAHGPPGETQYF
few	-	TRBV6-4	TRBJ1-2	15	TGTGCCAGCAGTGTACAGGGCGAGGGGAGCTATGGCTACACCTTC	CASSVQGEGSYGYTF
few	-	TRBV20-1	TRBJ2-5	13	TGCAGTGCTTGGACAGGGAGGGAAGAGACCCAGTACTTC	CSAWTGREETQYF
few	-	TRBV6-2/TRBV6-3	TRBJ2-3	14	TGTGCCAGCATCGAAGGGGGCGGGGGAGATACGCAGTATTTT	CASIEGGGGDTQYF
few	TRBD2	TRBV7-2	TRBJ2-3	15	TGTGCCAGCAGCCCAGTCGCGGGGGGCCTTGGTACGCAGTATTTT	CASSPVAGGLGTQYF
few	TRBD2	TRBV10-3	TRBJ2-2	19	TGTGCCATCAGTGAACCAGCACGGGTTAGCGGGGGGCCGACCGGGGAGCTGTTTTTT	CAISEPARVSGGPTGELFF
-	TRBD1	TRBV11-3	TRBJ2-1	16	TGTGCCAGCAGCTTCGGACAGGGGACAGGGGTCCATGAGCAGTTCTTC	CASSFGQGTGVHEQFF
-	TRBD1	TRBV4-3	TRBJ2-1	17	TGCGCCAGCAGCCAGGCACTGCAGGGGGCTTCCTACAATGAGCAGTTCTTC	CASSQALQGASYNEQFF
few	-	TRBV10-3	TRBJ1-5	15	TGTGCCATCAGTGAGGCAGGGTATAGCAATCAGCCCCAGCATTTT	CAISEAGYSNQPQHF